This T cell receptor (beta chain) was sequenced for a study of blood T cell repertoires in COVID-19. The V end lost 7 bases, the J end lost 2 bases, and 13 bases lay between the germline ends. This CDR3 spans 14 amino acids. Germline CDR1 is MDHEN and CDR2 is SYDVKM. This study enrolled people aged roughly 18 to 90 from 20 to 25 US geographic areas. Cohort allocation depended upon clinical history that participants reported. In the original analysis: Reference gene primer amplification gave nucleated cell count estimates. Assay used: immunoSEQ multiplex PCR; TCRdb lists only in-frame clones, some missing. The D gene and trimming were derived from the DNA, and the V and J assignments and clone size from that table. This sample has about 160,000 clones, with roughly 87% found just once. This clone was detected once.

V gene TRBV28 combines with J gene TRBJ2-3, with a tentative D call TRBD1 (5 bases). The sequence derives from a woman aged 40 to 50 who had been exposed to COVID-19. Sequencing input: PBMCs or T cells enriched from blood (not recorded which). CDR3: CASNLDRSTDTQYF. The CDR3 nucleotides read TGTGCCAGCAATCTCGACAGATCCACAGATACGCAGTATTTT.